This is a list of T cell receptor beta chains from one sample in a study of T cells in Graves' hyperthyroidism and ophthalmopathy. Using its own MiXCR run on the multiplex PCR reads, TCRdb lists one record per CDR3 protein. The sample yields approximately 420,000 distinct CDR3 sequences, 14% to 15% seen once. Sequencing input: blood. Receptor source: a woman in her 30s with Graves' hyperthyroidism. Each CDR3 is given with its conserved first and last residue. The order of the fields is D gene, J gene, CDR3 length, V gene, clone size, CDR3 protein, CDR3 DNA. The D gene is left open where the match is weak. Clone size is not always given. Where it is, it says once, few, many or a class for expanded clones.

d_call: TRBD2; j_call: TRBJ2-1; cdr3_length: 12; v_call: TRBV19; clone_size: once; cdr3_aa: CASSPGTSGRFF; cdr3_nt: TGTGCCAGTAGCCCAGGGACTAGCGGGAGGTTCTTC
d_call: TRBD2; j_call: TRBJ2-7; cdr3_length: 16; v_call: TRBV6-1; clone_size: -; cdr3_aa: CASLRVLTSGTYEQYF; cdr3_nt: TGTGCCAGCTTAAGGGTCCTGACTAGCGGGACGTACGAGCAGTACTTC
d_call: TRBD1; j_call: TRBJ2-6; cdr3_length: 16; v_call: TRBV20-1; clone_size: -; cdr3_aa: CSVRDEGARGANVLTF; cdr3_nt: TGCAGTGTTAGAGATGAGGGGGCGCGCGGGGCCAACGTCCTGACTTTC
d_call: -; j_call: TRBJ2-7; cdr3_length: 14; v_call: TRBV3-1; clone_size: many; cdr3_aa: CASSQDAQSYEQYF; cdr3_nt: TGTGCCAGCAGCCAAGATGCGCAATCCTACGAGCAGTACTTC
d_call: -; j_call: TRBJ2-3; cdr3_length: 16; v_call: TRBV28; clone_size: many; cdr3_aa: CASSSRTPGGPDTQYF; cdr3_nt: TGTGCCAGCAGTTCTCGGACTCCCGGTGGTCCAGATACGCAGTATTTT
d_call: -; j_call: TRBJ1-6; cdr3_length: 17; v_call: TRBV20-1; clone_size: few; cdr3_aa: CSARDRSPGPNNSPLHF; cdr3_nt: TGCAGTGCTAGAGACCGGTCTCCAGGGCCAAATAATTCACCCCTCCACTTT
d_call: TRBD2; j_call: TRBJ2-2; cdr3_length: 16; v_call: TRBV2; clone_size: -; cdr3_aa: CASKTGGPSNTGELFF; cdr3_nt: TGTGCCAGCAAGACGGGAGGGCCCTCGAACACCGGGGAGCTGTTTTTT
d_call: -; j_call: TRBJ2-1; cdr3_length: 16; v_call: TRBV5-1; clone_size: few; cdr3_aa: CASSLVAYSSYNEQFF; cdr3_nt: TGCGCCAGCAGCCTGGTTGCCTATAGCTCCTACAATGAGCAGTTCTTC
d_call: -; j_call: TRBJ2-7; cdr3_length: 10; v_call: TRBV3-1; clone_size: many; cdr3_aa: CASISYEQYF; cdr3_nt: TGTGCCAGCATCTCCTACGAGCAGTACTTC
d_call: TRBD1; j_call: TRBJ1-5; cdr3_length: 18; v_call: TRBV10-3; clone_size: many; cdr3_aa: CAISEVTGGPKSNQPQHF; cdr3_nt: TGTGCCATCAGTGAGGTGACAGGGGGCCCAAAGAGCAATCAGCCCCAGCATTTT
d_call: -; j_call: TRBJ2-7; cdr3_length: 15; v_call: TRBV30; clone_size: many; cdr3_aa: CAWGFVRDNSYEQYF; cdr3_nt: TGTGCCTGGGGATTTGTCCGGGATAATTCCTACGAGCAGTACTTC
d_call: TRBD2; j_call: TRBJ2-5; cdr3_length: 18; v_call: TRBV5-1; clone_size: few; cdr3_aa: CASSPGTSGRASRETQYF; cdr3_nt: TGCGCCAGCAGCCCTGGGACTAGCGGGAGGGCCAGTCGGGAGACCCAGTACTTC
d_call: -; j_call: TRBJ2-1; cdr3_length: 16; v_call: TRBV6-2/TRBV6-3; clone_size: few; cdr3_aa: CASSYSRPGGYNEQFF; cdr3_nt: TGTGCCAGCAGTTACTCGAGGCCAGGGGGGTACAATGAGCAGTTCTTC
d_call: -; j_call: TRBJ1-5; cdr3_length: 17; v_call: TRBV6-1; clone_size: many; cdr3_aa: CASSDQAGDVADQPQHF; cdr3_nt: TGTGCCAGCAGTGACCAGGCAGGGGACGTGGCAGACCAGCCCCAGCATTTT
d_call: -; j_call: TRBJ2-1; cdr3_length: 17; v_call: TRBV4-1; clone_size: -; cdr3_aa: CASSQGPGDPSYNEQFF; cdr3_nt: TGCGCCAGCAGCCAAGGTCCAGGGGATCCCTCCTACAATGAGCAGTTCTTC
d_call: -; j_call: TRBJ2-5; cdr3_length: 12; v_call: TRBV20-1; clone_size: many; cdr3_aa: CSEVGPGETQYF; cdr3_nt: TGCAGTGAAGTGGGGCCGGGAGAGACCCAGTACTTC
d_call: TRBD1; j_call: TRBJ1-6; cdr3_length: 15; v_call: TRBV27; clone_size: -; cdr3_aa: CASRPRDRHNSPLHF; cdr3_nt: TGTGCCAGCAGACCAAGGGACAGGCATAATTCACCCCTCCACTTT
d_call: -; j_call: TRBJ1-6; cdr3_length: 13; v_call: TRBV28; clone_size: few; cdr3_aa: CASSPGNNSPLHF; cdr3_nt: TGTGCCAGCAGTCCAGGGAATAATTCACCCCTCCACTTT
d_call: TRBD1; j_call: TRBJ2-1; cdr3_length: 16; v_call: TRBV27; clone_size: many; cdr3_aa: CASSSKGQNSYNEQFF; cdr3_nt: TGTGCCAGCAGTTCAAAGGGACAGAACTCCTACAATGAGCAGTTCTTC
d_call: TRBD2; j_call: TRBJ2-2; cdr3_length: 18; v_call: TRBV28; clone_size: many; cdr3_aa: CASSSGTSGIVGTGELFF; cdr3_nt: TGTGCCAGCAGTTCCGGGACTAGCGGGATTGTGGGGACCGGGGAGCTGTTTTTT
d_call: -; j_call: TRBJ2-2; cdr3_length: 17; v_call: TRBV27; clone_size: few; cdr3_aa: CASSSSWTTLNTGELFF; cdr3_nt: TGTGCCAGCAGTTCTTCTTGGACTACCCTGAACACCGGGGAGCTGTTTTTT
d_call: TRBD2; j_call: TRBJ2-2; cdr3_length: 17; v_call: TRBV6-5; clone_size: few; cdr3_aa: CASSYSGGGTNTGELFF; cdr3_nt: TGTGCCAGCAGTTACTCGGGCGGGGGGACGAACACCGGGGAGCTGTTTTTT
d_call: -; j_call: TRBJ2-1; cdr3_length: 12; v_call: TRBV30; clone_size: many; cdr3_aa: CAWTLQRNEQFF; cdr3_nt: TGTGCCTGGACCTTACAGAGAAATGAGCAGTTCTTC
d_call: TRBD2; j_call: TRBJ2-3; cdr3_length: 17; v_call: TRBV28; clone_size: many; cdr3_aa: CASSFPLLAGMPDTQYF; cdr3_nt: TGTGCCAGCAGTTTCCCCTTACTAGCGGGAATGCCAGATACGCAGTATTTT
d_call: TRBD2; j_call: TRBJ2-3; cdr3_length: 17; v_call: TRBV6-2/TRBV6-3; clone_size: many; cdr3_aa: CASSFGTSGGSTDTQYF; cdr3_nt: TGTGCCAGCAGTTTCGGGACTAGCGGAGGAAGCACAGATACGCAGTATTTT
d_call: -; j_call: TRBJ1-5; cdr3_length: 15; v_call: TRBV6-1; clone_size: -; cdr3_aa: CASSRRDLGNQPQHF; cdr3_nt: TGTGCCAGCAGTCGCAGGGATCTTGGCAATCAGCCCCAGCATTTT
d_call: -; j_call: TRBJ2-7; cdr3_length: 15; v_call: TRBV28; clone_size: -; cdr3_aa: CASSPSRGSHYEQYF; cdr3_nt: TGTGCCAGCAGTCCCTCCCGGGGCAGTCATTACGAGCAGTACTTC
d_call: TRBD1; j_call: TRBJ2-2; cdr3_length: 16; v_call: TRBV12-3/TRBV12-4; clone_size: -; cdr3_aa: CASSWLQGSNSGELFF; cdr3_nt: TGTGCCAGCAGTTGGTTACAGGGGAGCAACTCCGGGGAGCTGTTTTTT
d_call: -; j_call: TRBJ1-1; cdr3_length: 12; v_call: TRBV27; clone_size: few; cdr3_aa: CASPNHNTEAFF; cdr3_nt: TGTGCCAGCCCCAACCATAACACTGAAGCTTTCTTT
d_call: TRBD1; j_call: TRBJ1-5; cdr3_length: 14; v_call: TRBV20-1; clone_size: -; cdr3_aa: CSARDYRGNQPQHF; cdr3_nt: TGCAGTGCTAGAGATTACAGGGGGAATCAGCCCCAGCATTTT
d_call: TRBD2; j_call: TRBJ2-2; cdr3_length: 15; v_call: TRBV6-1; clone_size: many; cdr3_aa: CASTPLLAGAGELFF; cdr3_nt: TGTGCCAGCACTCCCCTTCTAGCGGGGGCCGGGGAGCTGTTTTTT
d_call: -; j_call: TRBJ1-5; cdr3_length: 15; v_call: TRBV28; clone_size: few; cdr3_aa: CASTRGGGGNQPQHF; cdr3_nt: TGTGCCAGCACCCGAGGAGGGGGAGGCAATCAGCCCCAGCATTTT
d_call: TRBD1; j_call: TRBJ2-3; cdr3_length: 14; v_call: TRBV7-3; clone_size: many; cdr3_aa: CASSLGQRADTQYF; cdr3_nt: TGTGCCAGCAGCCTGGGACAGAGGGCAGATACGCAGTATTTT
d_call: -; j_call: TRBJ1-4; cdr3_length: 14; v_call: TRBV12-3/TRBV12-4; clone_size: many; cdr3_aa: CASSSTGNGEKLFF; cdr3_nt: TGTGCCAGCAGTTCAACAGGGAATGGCGAAAAACTGTTTTTT
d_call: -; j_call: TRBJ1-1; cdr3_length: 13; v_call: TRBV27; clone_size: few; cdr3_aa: CASGVRQRTEAFF; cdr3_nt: TGTGCCAGCGGGGTGAGACAGAGGACTGAAGCTTTCTTT
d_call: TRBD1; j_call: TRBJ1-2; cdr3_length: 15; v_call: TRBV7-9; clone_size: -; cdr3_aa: CASSSDREGSYGYTF; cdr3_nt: TGTGCCAGCAGCTCGGACAGGGAAGGGAGCTATGGCTACACCTTC
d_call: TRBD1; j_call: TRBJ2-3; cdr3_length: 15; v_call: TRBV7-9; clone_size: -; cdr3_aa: CASSAPGQGKDTQYF; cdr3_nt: TGTGCCAGCAGCGCCCCGGGACAGGGGAAAGATACGCAGTATTTT
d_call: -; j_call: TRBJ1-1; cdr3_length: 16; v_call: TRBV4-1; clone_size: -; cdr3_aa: CASSQEGSGSNTEAFF; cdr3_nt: TGCGCCAGCAGCCAAGAGGGATCCGGTTCGAACACTGAAGCTTTCTTT
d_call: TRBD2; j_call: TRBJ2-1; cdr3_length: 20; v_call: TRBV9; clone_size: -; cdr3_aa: CASSVVAGTGTGVRSNEQFF; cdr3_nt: TGTGCCAGCAGCGTAGTAGCGGGGACGGGGACCGGGGTTCGGAGCAATGAGCAGTTCTTC
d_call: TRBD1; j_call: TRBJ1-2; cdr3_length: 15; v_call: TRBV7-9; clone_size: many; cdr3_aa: CASSTEEGANYGYTF; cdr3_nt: TGTGCCAGCAGCACCGAAGAGGGGGCGAACTATGGCTACACCTTC
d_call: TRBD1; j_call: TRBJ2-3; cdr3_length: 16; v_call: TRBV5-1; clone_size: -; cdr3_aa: CASSLVGQRFTDTQYF; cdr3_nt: TGCGCCAGCAGCTTGGTGGGACAGAGATTCACAGATACGCAGTATTTT
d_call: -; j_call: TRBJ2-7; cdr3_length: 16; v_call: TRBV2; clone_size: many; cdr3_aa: CASSEVGRESAYEQYF; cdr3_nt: TGTGCCAGCAGTGAAGTAGGCAGGGAATCGGCCTACGAGCAGTACTTC
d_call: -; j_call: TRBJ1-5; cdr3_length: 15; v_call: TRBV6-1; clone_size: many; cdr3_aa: CASSLPTGNNQPQHF; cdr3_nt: TGTGCCAGCAGTCTTCCTACAGGTAACAATCAGCCCCAGCATTTT
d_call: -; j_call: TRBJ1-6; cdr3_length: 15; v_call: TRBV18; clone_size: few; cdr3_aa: CASSPDRAGYSPLHF; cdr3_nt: TGTGCCAGCTCACCAGATAGAGCAGGCTATTCACCCCTCCACTTT
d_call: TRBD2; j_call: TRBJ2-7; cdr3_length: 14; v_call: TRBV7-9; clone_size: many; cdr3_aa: CASSSSGGLREQYF; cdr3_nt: TGTGCCAGCAGTTCGAGCGGGGGGTTACGCGAGCAGTACTTC
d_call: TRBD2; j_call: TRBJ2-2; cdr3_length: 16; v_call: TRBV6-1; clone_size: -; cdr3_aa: CASSRTSGRGTGELFF; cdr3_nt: TGTGCCAGCAGCAGGACTAGCGGGAGAGGGACCGGGGAGCTGTTTTTT
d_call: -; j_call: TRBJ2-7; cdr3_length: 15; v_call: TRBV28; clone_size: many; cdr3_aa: CASSLVDSSSYEQYF; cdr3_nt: TGTGCCAGCAGTTTAGTTGACAGTAGCTCCTACGAGCAGTACTTC
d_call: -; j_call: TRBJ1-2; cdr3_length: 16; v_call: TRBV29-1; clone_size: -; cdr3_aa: CSVEDSMAGLDYGYTF; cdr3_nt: TGCAGCGTTGAAGATAGTATGGCAGGGTTAGACTATGGCTACACCTTC
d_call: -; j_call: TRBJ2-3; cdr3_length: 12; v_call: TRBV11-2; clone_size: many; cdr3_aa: CASSLFTDTQYF; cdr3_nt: TGTGCCAGCAGCTTATTTACAGATACGCAGTATTTT
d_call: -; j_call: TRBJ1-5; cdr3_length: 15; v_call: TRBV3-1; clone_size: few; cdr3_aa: CASSQDTGNGQPQHF; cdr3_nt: TGTGCCAGCAGCCAGGATACAGGGAATGGACAGCCCCAGCATTTT
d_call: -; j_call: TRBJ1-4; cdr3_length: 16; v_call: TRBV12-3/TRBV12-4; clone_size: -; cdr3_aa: CASSLDSPATNEKLFF; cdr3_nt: TGTGCCAGCAGTCTTGACAGCCCTGCAACTAATGAAAAACTGTTTTTT